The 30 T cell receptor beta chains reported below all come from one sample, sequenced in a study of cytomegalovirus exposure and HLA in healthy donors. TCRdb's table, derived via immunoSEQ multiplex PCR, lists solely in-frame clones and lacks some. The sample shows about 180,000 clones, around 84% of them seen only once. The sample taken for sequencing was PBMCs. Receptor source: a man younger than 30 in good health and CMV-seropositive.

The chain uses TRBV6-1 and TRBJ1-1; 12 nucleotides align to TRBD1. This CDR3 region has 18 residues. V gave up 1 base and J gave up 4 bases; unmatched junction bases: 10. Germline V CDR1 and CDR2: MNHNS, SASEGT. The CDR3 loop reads CASSEERGQGAKSTEAFF. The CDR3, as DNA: TGTGCCAGCAGTGAAGAAAGGGGACAGGGGGCTAAGAGCACTGAAGCTTTCTTT.

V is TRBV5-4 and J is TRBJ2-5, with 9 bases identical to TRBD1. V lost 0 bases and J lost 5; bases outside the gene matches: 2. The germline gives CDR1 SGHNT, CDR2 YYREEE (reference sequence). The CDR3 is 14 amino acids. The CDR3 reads CASSLDRGQETQYF. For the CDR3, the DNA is TGTGCCAGCAGCTTGGACAGGGGGCAGGAGACCCAGTACTTC.

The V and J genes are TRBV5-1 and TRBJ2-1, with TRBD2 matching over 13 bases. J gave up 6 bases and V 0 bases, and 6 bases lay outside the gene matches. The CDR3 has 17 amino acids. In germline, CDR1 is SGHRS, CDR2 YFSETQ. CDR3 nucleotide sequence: TGCGCCAGCAGCTTGGCCTTACTAGCGGGAGGGCCCAATGAGCAGTTCTTC. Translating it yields CASSLALLAGGPNEQFF.

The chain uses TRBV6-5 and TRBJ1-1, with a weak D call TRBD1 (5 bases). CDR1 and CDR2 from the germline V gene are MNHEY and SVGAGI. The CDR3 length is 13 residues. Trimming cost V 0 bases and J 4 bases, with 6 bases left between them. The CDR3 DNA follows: TGTGCCAGCAGTTACTCGACAGTCACTGAAGCTTTCTTT. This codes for CASSYSTVTEAFF.

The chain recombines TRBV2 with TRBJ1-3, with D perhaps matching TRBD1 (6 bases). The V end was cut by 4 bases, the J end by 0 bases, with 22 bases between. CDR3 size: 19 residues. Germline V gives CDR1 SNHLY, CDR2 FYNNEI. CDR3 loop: CASSAVGGLRKNSGNTIYF. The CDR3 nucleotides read TGTGCCAGCAGTGCGGTAGGGGGTCTACGAAAAAACTCTGGAAACACCATATATTTT.

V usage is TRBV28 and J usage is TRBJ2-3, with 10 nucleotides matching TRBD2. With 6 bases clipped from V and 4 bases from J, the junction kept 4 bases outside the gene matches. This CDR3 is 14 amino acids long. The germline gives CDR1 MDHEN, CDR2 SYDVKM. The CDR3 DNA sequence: TGTGCCAGCAGGTCTAGCGGGGGCTCAGATACGCAGTATTTT. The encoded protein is CASRSSGGSDTQYF.

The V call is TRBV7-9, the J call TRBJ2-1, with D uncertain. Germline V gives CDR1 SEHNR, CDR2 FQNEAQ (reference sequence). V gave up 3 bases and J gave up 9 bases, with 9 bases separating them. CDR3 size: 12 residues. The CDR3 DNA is TGTGCCAGCAGCTTGGTTCGCAGTGAGCAGTTCTTC. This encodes CASSLVRSEQFF.

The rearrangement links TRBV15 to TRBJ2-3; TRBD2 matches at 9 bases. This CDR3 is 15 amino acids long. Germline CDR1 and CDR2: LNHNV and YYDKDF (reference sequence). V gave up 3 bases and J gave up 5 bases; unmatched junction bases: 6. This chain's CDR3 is CATSRGRGGRDTQYF. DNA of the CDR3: TGTGCCACCAGCAGGGGGCGGGGGGGCCGAGATACGCAGTATTTT.

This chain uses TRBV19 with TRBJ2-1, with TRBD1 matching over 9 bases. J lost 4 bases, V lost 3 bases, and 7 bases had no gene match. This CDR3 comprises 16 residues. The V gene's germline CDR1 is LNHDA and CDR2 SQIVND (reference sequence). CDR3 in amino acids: CASSIGYRGLYNEQFF. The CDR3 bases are TGTGCCAGTAGTATTGGCTACAGGGGGCTGTACAATGAGCAGTTCTTC.

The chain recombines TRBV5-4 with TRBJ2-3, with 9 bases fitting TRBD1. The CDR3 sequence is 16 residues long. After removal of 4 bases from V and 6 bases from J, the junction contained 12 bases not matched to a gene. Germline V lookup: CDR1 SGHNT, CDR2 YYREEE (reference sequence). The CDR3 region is CASSPSRDRVRDTQYF. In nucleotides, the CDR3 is TGTGCCAGCAGCCCCTCCCGGGACAGGGTTCGGGATACGCAGTATTTT.

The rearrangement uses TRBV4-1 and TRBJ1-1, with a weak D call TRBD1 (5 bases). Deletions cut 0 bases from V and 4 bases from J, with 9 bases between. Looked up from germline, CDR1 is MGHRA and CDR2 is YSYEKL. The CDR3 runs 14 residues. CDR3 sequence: CASSQDLGGTEAFF. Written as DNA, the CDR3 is TGCGCCAGCAGCCAAGATCTCGGGGGCACTGAAGCTTTCTTT.

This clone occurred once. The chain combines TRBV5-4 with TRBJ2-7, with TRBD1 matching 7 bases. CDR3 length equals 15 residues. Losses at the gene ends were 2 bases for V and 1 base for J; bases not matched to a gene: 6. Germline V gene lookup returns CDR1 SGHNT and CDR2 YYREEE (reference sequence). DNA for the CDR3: TGTGCCAGCAGCTTAGTCGCAGGGGGATCCTACGAGCAGTACTTC. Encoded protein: CASSLVAGGSYEQYF.

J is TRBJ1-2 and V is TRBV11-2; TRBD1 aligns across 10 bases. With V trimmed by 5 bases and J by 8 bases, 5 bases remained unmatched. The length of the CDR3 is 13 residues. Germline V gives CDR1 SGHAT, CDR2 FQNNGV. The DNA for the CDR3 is TGTGCCAGCAGCCCGACAGGGGGCTACGGCTACACCTTC. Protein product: CASSPTGGYGYTF.

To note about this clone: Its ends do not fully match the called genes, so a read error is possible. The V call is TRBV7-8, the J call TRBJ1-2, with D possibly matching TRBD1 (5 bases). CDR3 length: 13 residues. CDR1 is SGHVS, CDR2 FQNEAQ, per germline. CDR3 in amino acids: CASSQAQAYRYTF. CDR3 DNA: TGTGCCAGCAGCCAGGCACAGGCCTATCGCTACACCTTC.

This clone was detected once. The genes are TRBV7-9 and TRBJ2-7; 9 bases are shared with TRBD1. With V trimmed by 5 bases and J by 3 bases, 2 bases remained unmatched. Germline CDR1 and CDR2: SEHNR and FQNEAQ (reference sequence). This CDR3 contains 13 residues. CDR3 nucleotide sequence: TGTGCCAGCAGCAGGACAGGGGTCTACGAGCAGTACTTC. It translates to CASSRTGVYEQYF.

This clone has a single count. The CDR3 is CASTYGGRSQPQHF. DNA for the CDR3: TGTGCCAGTACATATGGGGGGAGGTCTCAGCCCCAGCATTTT. V gene TRBV19 combines with J gene TRBJ1-5; D possibly corresponds to TRBD1 (5 bases). Germline V gene sequence: CDR1 LNHDA, CDR2 SQIVND (reference sequence). With 7 bases removed from V and 6 bases from J, the gap between germline ends came to 16 bases. This CDR3 has 14 residues.

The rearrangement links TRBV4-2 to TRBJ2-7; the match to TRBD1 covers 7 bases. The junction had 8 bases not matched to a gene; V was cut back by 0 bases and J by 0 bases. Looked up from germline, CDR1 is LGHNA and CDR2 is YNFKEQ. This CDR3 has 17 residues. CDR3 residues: CASSQEPLGQSSYEQYF. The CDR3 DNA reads TGTGCCAGCAGCCAAGAGCCCCTGGGACAGAGCTCCTACGAGCAGTACTTC.

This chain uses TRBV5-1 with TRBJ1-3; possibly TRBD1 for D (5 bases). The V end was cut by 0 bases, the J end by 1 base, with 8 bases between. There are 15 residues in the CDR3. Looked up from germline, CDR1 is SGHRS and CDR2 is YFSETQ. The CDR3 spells CASSLVSGSGNTIYF. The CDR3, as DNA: TGCGCCAGCAGCTTGGTTTCAGGGTCTGGAAACACCATATATTTT.

CDR3 coding DNA: TGCGCCAGCCGGTCAGGGGGCGGGGAAGAGACCCAGTACTTC. Translated: CASRSGGGEETQYF. This rearrangement joins TRBV5-1 to TRBJ2-5; TRBD1 aligns across 8 bases. CDR1 and CDR2 from the germline V gene are SGHRS and YFSETQ. There are 14 residues in the CDR3. J was trimmed by 3 bases and V by 7 bases; bases with no gene match: 8.

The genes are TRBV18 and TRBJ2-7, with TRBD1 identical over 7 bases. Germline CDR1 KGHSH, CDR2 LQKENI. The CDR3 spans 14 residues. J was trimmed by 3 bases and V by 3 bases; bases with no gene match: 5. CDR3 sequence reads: CASSPRTGDYEQYF. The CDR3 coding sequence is TGTGCCAGCTCACCGAGGACAGGAGACTACGAGCAGTACTTC.

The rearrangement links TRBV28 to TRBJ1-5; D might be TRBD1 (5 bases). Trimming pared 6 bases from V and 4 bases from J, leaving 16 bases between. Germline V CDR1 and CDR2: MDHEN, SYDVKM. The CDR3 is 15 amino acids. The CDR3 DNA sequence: TGTGCCAGCAGCTCCGCGGGGGGAGGTAATCAGCCCCAGCATTTT. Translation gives CASSSAGGGNQPQHF.

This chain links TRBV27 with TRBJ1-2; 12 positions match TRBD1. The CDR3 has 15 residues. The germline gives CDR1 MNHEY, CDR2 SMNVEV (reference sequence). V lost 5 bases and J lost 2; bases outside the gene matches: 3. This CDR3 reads CASSPGQGANYGYTF. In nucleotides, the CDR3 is TGTGCCAGCAGTCCGGGACAGGGGGCGAACTATGGCTACACCTTC.

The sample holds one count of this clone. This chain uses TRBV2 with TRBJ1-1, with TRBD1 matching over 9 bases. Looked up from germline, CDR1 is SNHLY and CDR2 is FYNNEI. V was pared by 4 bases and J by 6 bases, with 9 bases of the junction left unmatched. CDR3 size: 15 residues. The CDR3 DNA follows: TGTGCCAGCAGTGTGGGACAGGGATTAGCTGCTGAAGCTTTCTTT. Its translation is CASSVGQGLAAEAFF.

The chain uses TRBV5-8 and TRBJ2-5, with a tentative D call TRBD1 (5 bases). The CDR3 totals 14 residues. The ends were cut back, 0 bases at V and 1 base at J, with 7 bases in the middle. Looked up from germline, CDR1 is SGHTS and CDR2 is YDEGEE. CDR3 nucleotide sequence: TGTGCCAGCAGCTTGGAAAGGGGCCAAGAGACCCAGTACTTC. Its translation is CASSLERGQETQYF. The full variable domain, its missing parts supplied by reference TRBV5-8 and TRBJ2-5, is EAGVTQSPTHLIKTRGQQATLRCSPISGHTSVYWYQQALGLGLQFLLWYDEGEERNRGNFPPRFSGRQFPNYSSELNVNALELEDSALYLCASSLERGQETQYFGPGTRLLVL.

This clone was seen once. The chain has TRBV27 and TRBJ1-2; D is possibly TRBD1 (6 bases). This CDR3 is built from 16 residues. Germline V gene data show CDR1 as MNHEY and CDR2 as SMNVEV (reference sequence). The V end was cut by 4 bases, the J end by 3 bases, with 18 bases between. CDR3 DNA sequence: TGTGCCAGCAGTTACTCCTTCGACGACAGGTACTATGGCTACACCTTC. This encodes CASSYSFDDRYYGYTF.

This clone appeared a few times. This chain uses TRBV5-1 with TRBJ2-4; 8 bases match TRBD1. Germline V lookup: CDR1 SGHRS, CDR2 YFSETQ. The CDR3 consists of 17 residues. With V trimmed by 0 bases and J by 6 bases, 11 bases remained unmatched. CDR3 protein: CASSLAKRTGMVNIQYF. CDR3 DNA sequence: TGCGCCAGCAGCTTGGCCAAAAGGACAGGGATGGTAAACATTCAGTACTTC.

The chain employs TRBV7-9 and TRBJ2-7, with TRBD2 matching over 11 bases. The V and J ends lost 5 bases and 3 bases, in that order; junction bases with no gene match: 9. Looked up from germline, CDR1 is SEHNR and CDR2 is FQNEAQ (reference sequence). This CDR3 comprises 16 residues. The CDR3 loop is CASSPQTSGTFYEQYF. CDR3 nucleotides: TGTGCCAGCAGCCCACAGACTAGCGGGACATTCTACGAGCAGTACTTC.

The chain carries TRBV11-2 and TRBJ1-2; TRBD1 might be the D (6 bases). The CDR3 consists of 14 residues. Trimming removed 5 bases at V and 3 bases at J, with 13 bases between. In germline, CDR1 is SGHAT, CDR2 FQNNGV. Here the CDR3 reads CASSLRGGDYGYTF. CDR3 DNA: TGTGCCAGCAGCCTTAGGGGGGGCGACTATGGCTACACCTTC. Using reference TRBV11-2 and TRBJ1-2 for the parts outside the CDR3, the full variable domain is EAGVAQSPRYKIIEKRQSVAFWCNPISGHATLYWYQQILGQGPKLLIQFQNNGVVDDSQLPKDRFSAERLKGVDSTLKIQPAKLEDSAVYLCASSLRGGDYGYTFGSGTRLTVV.

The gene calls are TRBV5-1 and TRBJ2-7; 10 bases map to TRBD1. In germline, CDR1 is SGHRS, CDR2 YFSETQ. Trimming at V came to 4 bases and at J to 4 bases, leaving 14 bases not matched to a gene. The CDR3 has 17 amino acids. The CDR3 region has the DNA TGCGCCAGCAGCACGACAGGGGGCGCCGGAATTTGGTACGAGCAGTACTTC. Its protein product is CASSTTGGAGIWYEQYF. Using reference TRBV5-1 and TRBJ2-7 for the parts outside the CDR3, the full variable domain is KAGVTQTPRYLIKTRGQQVTLSCSPISGHRSVSWYQQTPGQGLQFLFEYFSETQRNKGNFPGRFSGRQFSNSRSEMNVSTLELGDSALYLCASSTTGGAGIWYEQYFGPGTRLTVT.

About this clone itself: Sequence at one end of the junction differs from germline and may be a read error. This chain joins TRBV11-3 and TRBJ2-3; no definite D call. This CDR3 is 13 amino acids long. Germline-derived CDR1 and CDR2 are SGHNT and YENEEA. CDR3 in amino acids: CASSLAMADKQYF. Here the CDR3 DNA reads TGTGCCAGCAGCTTAGCTATGGCGGATAAGCAGTATTTT. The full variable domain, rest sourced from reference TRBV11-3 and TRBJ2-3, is EAGVVQSPRYKIIEKKQPVAFWCNPISGHNTLYWYLQNLGQGPELLIRYENEEAVDDSQLPKDRFSAERLKGVDSTLKIQPAELGDSAVYLCASSLAMADKQYFGPGTRLTVL.